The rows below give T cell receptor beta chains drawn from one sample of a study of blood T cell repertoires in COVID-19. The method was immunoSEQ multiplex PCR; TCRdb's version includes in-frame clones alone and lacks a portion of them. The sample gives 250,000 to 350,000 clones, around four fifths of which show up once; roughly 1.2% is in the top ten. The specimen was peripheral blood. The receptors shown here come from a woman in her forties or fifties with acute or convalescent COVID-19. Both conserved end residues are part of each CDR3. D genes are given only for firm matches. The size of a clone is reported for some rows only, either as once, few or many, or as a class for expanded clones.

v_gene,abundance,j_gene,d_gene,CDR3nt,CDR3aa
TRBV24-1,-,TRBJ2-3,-,TGTGCCACCAGTGATTTCCTAGCAACCGATACGCAGTATTTT,CATSDFLATDTQYF
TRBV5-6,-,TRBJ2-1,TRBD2,TGTGCCAGCAGCTTCGGGACTAGCGGGGGTTTCTACAATGAGCAGTTCTTC,CASSFGTSGGFYNEQFF
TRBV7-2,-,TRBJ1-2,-,TGTGCCAGCAGCTCCCTAGGGGCCCTGTATGGCTACACCTTC,CASSSLGALYGYTF
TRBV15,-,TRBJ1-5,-,TGTGCCACCAGCAGAGCGGTCGCGGGTCAGCCCCAGCATTTT,CATSRAVAGQPQHF
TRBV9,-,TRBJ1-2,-,TGTGCCAGCATGGGCCGAGCTGACTATGGCTACACCTTC,CASMGRADYGYTF
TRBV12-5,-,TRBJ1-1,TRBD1,TGTGCTAGTGGTTTTTTTGCCAGGGGGGAAGCTTTCTTT,CASGFFARGEAFF
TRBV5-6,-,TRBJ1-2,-,TGTGCCAGCGGGCATCGGGACACCGGTTACATCTACTATGGCTACACCTTC,CASGHRDTGYIYYGYTF
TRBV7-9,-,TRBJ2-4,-,TGTGCCAGCAGCCCAGTTGCCAAAAACATTCAGTACTTC,CASSPVAKNIQYF
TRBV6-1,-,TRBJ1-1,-,TGTGCCAGCAGCGAAGCCAGGGCAGACACTGAAGCTTTCTTT,CASSEARADTEAFF
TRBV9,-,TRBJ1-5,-,TGTGCCAGCAGCGTAGACGGTACGGGTTATCAGCCCCAGCATTTT,CASSVDGTGYQPQHF
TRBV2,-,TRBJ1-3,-,TGTGCCAGCAGTGAAGACAGCCTCTCTGGAAACACCATATATTTT,CASSEDSLSGNTIYF
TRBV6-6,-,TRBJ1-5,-,TGTGCCAGCAGCCAAGATGCGAGTTATCAGCCCCAGCATTTT,CASSQDASYQPQHF
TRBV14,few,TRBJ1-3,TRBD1,TGTGCCAGCAGCTGGATTCCGGGACAGGGGTTCGGTAGTGGAAACACCATATATTTT,CASSWIPGQGFGSGNTIYF
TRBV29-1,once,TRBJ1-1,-,TGCAGCGTTGATCCGGGAGGAGGGAACACTGAAGCTTTCTTT,CSVDPGGGNTEAFF
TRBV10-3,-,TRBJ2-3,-,TGTGCCATCAGAAATGCGGAACCGCGAGATACGCAGTATTTT,CAIRNAEPRDTQYF
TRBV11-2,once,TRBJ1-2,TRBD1,TGTGCCAGCAGCCCGGGACAGGGTAACTATGGCTACACCTTC,CASSPGQGNYGYTF
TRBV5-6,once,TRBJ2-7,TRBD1,TGTGCCAGCAGCGGACTGGGACAGGGGGCTTACGAGCAGTACTTC,CASSGLGQGAYEQYF
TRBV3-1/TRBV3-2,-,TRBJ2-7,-,TGTGCCAGCAGCCAAGGAGATACTCCCTCCTACGAGCAGTACTTC,CASSQGDTPSYEQYF
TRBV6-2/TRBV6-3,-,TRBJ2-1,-,TGTGCCAGCAGCCCGCCGGGAGCACCTTACAATGAGCAGTTCTTC,CASSPPGAPYNEQFF
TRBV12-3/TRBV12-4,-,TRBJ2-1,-,TGTGCCAGCAGTACAGGGTGGAATGAGCAGTTCTTC,CASSTGWNEQFF
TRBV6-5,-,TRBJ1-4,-,TGTGCCAGCCGTCCGGCAGGGTCAACTAATGAAAAACTGTTTTTT,CASRPAGSTNEKLFF
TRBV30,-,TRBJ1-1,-,TGTGCCCAGACGGGGTACACTGAAGCTTTCTTT,CAQTGYTEAFF
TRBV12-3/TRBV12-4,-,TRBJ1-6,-,TGTGCCAGCACCTTGAGGGTAAATTCACCCCTCCACTTT,CASTLRVNSPLHF
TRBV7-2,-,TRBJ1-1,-,TGTGCCAGCAGCTTAGGAGTTGCGAACACTGAAGCTTTCTTT,CASSLGVANTEAFF
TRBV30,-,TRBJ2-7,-,TGTGCCTGGAGTGTAAGCGGGTCCCTAGCCTACGAGCAGTACTTC,CAWSVSGSLAYEQYF
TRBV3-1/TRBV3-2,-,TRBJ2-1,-,TGTGCCAGCAGCCAAGTTATTGATGAGCAGTTCTTC,CASSQVIDEQFF
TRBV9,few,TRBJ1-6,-,TGTGCCAGCAGCTCTGACAGGAATTCACCCCTCCACTTT,CASSSDRNSPLHF
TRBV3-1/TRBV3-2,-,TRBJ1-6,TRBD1,TGTGCCAGCAGCCAAACGACAGGGGGCGGTGTTAATTCACCCCTCCACTTT,CASSQTTGGGVNSPLHF
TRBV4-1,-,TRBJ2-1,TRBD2,TGCGCCAGCAGCTCGGGGAGGGGAGGGCCTGACAATGAGCAGTTCTTC,CASSSGRGGPDNEQFF
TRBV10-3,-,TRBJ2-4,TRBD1,TGTGCCATCAGTGAGGGGACAGGCCACAAAAACATTCAGTACTTC,CAISEGTGHKNIQYF
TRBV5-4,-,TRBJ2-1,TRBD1,TGTGCCAGCAGCTTTGGGACAGACGACAATGAGCAGTTCTTC,CASSFGTDDNEQFF
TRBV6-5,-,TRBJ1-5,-,TGTGCCAGCAGGCAGGGAATTGCTCAGCCCCAGCATTTT,CASRQGIAQPQHF
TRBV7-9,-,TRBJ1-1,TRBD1,TGTGCCAGCAGCTTAGACCTCCAGGGGGACACTGAAGCTTTCTTT,CASSLDLQGDTEAFF
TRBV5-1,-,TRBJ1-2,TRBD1,TGCGCCAGCAGCTTCCGACAGGGAGGCGGCTACACCTTC,CASSFRQGGGYTF
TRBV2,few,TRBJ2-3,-,TGTGCCAGCAGGGCGACTGCAGATACGCAGTATTTT,CASRATADTQYF
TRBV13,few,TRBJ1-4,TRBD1,TGTGCCAGCAGACTAAACAGGGGTTATGATGAAAAACTGTTTTTT,CASRLNRGYDEKLFF
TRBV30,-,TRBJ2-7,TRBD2,TGTGCCTGTACCCCGACTAGCGGGGAGCAGTACTTC,CACTPTSGEQYF
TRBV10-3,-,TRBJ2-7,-,TGTGCCATCAGCAGACGGGAGTTAAGCTACGAGCAGTACTTC,CAISRRELSYEQYF
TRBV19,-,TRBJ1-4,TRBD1,TGTGCCAGCCCAACTAGCGGGACAGCCGACGATAATGAAAAACTGTTTTTT,CASPTSGTADDNEKLFF
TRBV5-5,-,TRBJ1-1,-,TGTGCCAGCAGCGTTACAGCCGTGGGCATGAACACTGAAGCTTTCTTT,CASSVTAVGMNTEAFF
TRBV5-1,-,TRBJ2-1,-,TGCGCCAGCAGCCCAGGGGATGGATCCTACAATGAGCAGTTCTTC,CASSPGDGSYNEQFF
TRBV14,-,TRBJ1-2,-,TGTGCCAGCAGCCAAGTCGGAACCGGACAGAGAGGCTACACCTTC,CASSQVGTGQRGYTF
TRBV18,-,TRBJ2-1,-,TGTGCCAGCTCGCCAGTAGCGGAAGCCTACAATGAGCAGTTCTTC,CASSPVAEAYNEQFF
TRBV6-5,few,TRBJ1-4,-,TGTGCCAGCAGTCAACAGGGTGCAACTAATGAAAAACTGTTTTTT,CASSQQGATNEKLFF
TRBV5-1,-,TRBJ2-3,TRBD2,TGCGCCAGCAGCTATATGGGACTAGCGGGGACAACCACAGATACGCAGTATTTT,CASSYMGLAGTTTDTQYF
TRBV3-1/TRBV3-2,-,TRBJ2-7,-,TGTGCCAGCAGCCACAGGGACTCCTACGAGCAGTACTTC,CASSHRDSYEQYF
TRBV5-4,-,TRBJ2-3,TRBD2,TGTGCCAGCAAACGGGGCGGGGAGGGAGATACGCAGTATTTT,CASKRGGEGDTQYF
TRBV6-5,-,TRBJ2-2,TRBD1,TGTGCCAGCAGAACGGGACAGGGGAACACCGGGGAGCTGTTTTTT,CASRTGQGNTGELFF
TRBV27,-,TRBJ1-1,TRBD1,TGTGCCAGCAGGAGCACAGGGGTCTCTCCTTTCTTT,CASRSTGVSPFF
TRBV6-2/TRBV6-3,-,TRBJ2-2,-,TGTGCCAGCAGTTACTCGATTGGAGGAGGGACAGCGAACACCGGGGAGCTGTTTTTT,CASSYSIGGGTANTGELFF
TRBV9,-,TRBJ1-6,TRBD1,TGTGCCAGCAGCGCGGACAGGGGAGGAAATTCACCCCTCCACTTT,CASSADRGGNSPLHF
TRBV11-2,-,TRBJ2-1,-,TGTGCCAGCAGCCTAGCGCCGAGCTCCTACAATGAGCAGTTCTTC,CASSLAPSSYNEQFF
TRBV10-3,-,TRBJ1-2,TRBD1,TGTGCCATCAGTGAGTTGGACAGGGACAGTAGCTACACCTTC,CAISELDRDSSYTF
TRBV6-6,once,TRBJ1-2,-,TGTGCCAGCAGTTACCCGACAGGTGGCTACACCTTC,CASSYPTGGYTF
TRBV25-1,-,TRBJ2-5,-,TGTGCCAGCGTCGGTCAGGCCCAAGAGACCCAGTACTTC,CASVGQAQETQYF
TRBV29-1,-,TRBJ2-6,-,TGCAGCGTTGTCCGCTCTGGGGCCAACGTCCTGACTTTC,CSVVRSGANVLTF
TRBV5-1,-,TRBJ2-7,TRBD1,TGCGCCAGCAGCACGGGGACAGGTTACGAGCAGTACTTC,CASSTGTGYEQYF
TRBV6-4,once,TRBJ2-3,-,TGTGCCAGCAGTGCGCAGCTACAGGACCAAGATACGCAGTATTTT,CASSAQLQDQDTQYF
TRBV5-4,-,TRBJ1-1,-,TGTGCCAGCAGCTTGGCCCGGAACACTGAAGCTTTCTTT,CASSLARNTEAFF
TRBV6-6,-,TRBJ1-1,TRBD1,TGTGCCAGCAGTCTCTATACCCAGTGGACAGGGGAGTATACTGAAGCTTTCTTT,CASSLYTQWTGEYTEAFF